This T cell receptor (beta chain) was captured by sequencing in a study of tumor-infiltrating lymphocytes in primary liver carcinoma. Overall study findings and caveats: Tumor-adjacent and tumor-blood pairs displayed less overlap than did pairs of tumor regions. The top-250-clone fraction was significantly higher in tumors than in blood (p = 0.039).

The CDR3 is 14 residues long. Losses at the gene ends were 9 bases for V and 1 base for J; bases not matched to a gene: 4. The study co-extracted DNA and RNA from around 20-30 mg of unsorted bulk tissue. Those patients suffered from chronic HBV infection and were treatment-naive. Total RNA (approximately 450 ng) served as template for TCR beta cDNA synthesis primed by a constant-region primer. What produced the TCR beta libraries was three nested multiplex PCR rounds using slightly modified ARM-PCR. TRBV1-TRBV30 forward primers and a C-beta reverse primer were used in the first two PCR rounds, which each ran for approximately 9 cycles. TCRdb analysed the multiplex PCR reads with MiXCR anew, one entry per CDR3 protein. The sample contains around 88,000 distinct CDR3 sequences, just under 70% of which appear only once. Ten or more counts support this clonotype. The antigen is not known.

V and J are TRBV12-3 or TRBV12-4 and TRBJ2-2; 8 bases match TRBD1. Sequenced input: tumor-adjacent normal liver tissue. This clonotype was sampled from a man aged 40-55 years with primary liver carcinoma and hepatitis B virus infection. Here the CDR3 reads CASSDRGNTGELFF. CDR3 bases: TGTGCCAGTAGTGACAGGGGGAACACCGGGGAGCTGTTTTTT.